This T cell receptor (beta chain) appears in the sequencing data of a study of technical replicates of blood from several donors. Using immunoSEQ multiplex PCR, the repertoire was profiled, and TCRdb retains in-frame clones only, with some absent. Here the sample spans 70,000 to 85,000 clones, roughly 96% being singletons. With V trimmed by 0 bases and J by 3 bases, 7 bases remained unmatched. CDR3 length equals 19 residues. In germline, CDR1 is SGHAT, CDR2 FQNNGV. V usage is TRBV11-2 and J usage is TRBJ2-2; TRBD2 aligns across 13 bases. This receptor was identified in a human donor in good health. Sequenced material: T cells isolated from PBMCs. Here the CDR3 reads CASSLDRVGTSGDTGELFF. CDR3 in DNA: TGTGCCAGCAGCTTAGACAGGGTGGGGACTAGCGGGGACACCGGGGAGCTGTTTTTT.